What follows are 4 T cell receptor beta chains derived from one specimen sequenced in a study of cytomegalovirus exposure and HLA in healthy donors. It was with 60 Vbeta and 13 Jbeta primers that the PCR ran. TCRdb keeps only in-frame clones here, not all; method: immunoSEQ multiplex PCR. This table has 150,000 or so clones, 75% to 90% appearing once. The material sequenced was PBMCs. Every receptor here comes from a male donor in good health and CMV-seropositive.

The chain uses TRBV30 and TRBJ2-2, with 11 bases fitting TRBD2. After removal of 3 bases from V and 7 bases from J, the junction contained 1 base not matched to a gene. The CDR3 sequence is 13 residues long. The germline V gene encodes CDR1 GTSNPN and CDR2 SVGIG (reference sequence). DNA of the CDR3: TGTGCCTGGAGCGGACTAGCGGGCGGGGAGCTGTTTTTT. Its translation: CAWSGLAGGELFF.

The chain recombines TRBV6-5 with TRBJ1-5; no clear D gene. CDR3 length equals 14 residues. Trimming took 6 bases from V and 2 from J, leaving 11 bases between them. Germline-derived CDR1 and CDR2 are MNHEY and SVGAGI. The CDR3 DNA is TGTGCCAGCAGCCCCGGTAGAGGCAATCAGCCCCAGCATTTT. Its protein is CASSPGRGNQPQHF.

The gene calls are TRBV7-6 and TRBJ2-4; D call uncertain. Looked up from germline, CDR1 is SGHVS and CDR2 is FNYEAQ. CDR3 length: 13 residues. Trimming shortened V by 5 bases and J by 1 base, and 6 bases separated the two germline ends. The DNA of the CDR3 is TGTGCCAGCAGCACTACGGCCAAAAACATTCAGTACTTC. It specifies CASSTTAKNIQYF.

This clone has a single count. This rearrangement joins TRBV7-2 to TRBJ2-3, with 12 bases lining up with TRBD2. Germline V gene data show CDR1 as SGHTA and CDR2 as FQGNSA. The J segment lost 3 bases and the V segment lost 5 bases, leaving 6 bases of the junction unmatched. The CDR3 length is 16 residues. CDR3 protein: CASSRGGLAGTDTQYF. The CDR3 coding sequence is TGTGCCAGCAGCCGCGGCGGACTAGCGGGGACAGATACGCAGTATTTT.